The rows below give T cell receptor beta chains drawn from one sample of a study of blood T cell repertoires in COVID-19. Libraries were prepared by immunoSEQ multiplex PCR; TCRdb keeps only in-frame clonotypes and omits some of them. The data show some 90,000 clones, with 72% seen just once and roughly 24% held by the top ten. Sequencing used peripheral blood. The receptors come from an older woman in a cohort sampled during active or convalescent COVID-19. Both conserved end residues are part of each CDR3. Fields, in order: D gene, V gene, J gene, clone size, CDR3 protein, CDR3 DNA. The D gene is left open where the match is weak. Clone size is shown for a subset of rows, as once, few, many or a class of expanded clone.

>NA|TRBV20-1|TRBJ1-5|many
CSASMGGNQPQHF
TGCAGTGCTAGTATGGGGGGGAATCAGCCCCAGCATTTT
>TRBD2|TRBV20-1|TRBJ2-5|NA
CSATPSGGPHF
TGCAGTGCTACGCCTAGCGGGGGCCCACACTTC
>NA|TRBV9|TRBJ1-1|once
CASSVARGGTAEAFF
TGTGCCAGCAGCGTAGCGCGGGGAGGGACCGCTGAAGCTTTCTTT
>NA|TRBV9|TRBJ1-1|NA
CASSVDPRNTEAFF
TGTGCCAGCAGCGTAGATCCCCGGAACACTGAAGCTTTCTTT
>TRBD1|TRBV9|TRBJ1-2|NA
CASSPRDRENYGYTF
TGTGCCAGCAGCCCCCGGGACAGGGAGAACTATGGCTACACCTTC
>TRBD1|TRBV27|TRBJ1-6|NA
CASSLWKTGASAISPLHF
TGTGCCAGCAGTTTATGGAAGACAGGGGCGTCCGCGATTTCACCCCTCCACTTT
>NA|TRBV4-1|TRBJ2-6|NA
CASSQESWGTDSGANVLTF
TGCGCCAGCAGCCAAGAATCGTGGGGCACAGACTCTGGGGCCAACGTCCTGACTTTC
>NA|TRBV10-2|TRBJ2-7|once
CASGSGSYEQYF
TGCGCCAGCGGGTCGGGTTCCTACGAGCAGTACTTC
>NA|TRBV9|TRBJ2-7|once
CASSPNYGGGAPYEQYF
TGTGCCAGCAGCCCGAACTATGGCGGGGGCGCTCCGTACGAGCAGTACTTC
>NA|TRBV30|TRBJ1-5|NA
CAWGQDTSYQPQHF
TGTGCCTGGGGCCAGGACACAAGTTATCAGCCCCAGCATTTT
>NA|TRBV6-5|TRBJ2-3|NA
CASTTGQIDTQYF
TGTGCCAGCACCACCGGACAGATAGATACGCAGTATTTT
>TRBD1|TRBV5-1|TRBJ2-7|NA
CASSLDQGQATYEQYF
TGCGCCAGCAGCTTGGACCAGGGACAGGCGACCTACGAGCAGTACTTC
>TRBD1|TRBV27|TRBJ1-1|NA
CASSSQGALGTEAFF
TGTGCCAGCAGTTCACAGGGGGCGCTGGGCACTGAAGCTTTCTTT
>TRBD1|TRBV18|TRBJ1-1|NA
CASSPVGQGRKTEAFF
TGTGCCAGCTCACCGGTCGGACAGGGAAGGAAGACTGAAGCTTTCTTT
>TRBD1|TRBV28|TRBJ2-2|few
CASSLGQGANTGELFF
TGTGCCAGCAGTTTAGGGCAGGGGGCGAACACCGGGGAGCTGTTTTTT
>NA|TRBV4-1|TRBJ1-4|few
CASSRAEGPTNEKLFF
TGCGCCAGCAGCCGTGCTGAGGGTCCAACTAATGAAAAACTGTTTTTT
>NA|TRBV6-1|TRBJ1-5|few
CASSEVFNQPQHF
TGTGCCAGCAGTGAAGTCTTCAATCAGCCCCAGCATTTT
>TRBD1|TRBV6-5|TRBJ2-7|NA
CASETGGAGSYEQYF
TGTGCCAGCGAGACAGGGGGCGCGGGCTCCTACGAGCAGTACTTC
>NA|TRBV4-1|TRBJ2-7|NA
CASSQEVELLIEQYF
TGCGCCAGCAGCCAAGAGGTTGAACTTCTCATCGAGCAGTACTTC
>TRBD1|TRBV3-1/TRBV3-2|TRBJ2-1|NA
CASSQASGQGFGEQFF
TGTGCCAGCAGCCAAGCCTCGGGACAGGGGTTCGGTGAGCAGTTCTTC
>NA|TRBV6-5|TRBJ2-1|NA
CASTLMIRGNEQFF
TGTGCCAGCACTTTAATGATCCGGGGGAATGAGCAGTTCTTC
>TRBD1|TRBV2|TRBJ1-4|NA
CASSEGQGVSGKLFF
TGTGCCAGCAGTGAGGGGCAGGGGGTATCGGGAAAACTGTTTTTT
>TRBD1|TRBV5-1|TRBJ1-2|NA
CASSLTGTGAGYGYTF
TGCGCCAGCAGCTTGACCGGGACAGGGGCGGGCTATGGCTACACCTTC
>NA|TRBV7-3|TRBJ2-2|NA
CASSSGLREAGELFF
TGTGCCAGCAGCTCAGGACTTCGAGAGGCCGGGGAGCTGTTTTTT
>NA|TRBV5-4|TRBJ2-7|NA
CASSLGGRQGYEQYF
TGTGCCAGCAGCTTGGGGGGGCGACAAGGGTACGAGCAGTACTTC
>NA|TRBV5-1|TRBJ2-7|NA
CASSIDRHYEQYF
TGCGCCAGCAGCATAGACCGACACTACGAGCAGTACTTC
>TRBD2|TRBV4-2|TRBJ2-2|few
CASSQEIPTSGGASTGELFF
TGTGCCAGCAGCCAAGAAATTCCGACTAGCGGGGGGGCCAGCACCGGGGAGCTGTTTTTT
>NA|TRBV11-2|TRBJ1-5|NA
CASSFRQNSNQPQHF
TGTGCCAGCAGCTTTCGACAAAATAGCAATCAGCCCCAGCATTTT
>NA|TRBV5-1|TRBJ1-3|NA
CASSLEGTRRGNTIYF
TGCGCCAGCAGCTTGGAGGGGACACGACGCGGAAACACCATATATTTT
>NA|TRBV6-5|TRBJ2-6|NA
CATDRTASGANVLTF
TGTGCCACCGATAGGACAGCCTCTGGGGCCAACGTCCTGACTTTC
>NA|TRBV9|TRBJ1-6|NA
CASSAQGPPLHF
TGTGCCAGCAGCGCCCAGGGGCCTCCCCTCCACTTT
>TRBD1|TRBV30|TRBJ1-2|few
CAWSRHIPGQGYGYTF
TGTGCCTGGAGTAGACACATCCCGGGACAGGGGTATGGCTACACCTTC
>NA|TRBV19|TRBJ1-1|few
CASSPSPTHDTEAFF
TGTGCCAGTAGTCCAAGTCCTACGCACGACACTGAAGCTTTCTTT
>NA|TRBV7-2|TRBJ2-3|NA
CASSSPPGGNTDTQYF
TGTGCCAGCAGCTCGCCCCCGGGTGGCAACACAGATACGCAGTATTTT
>TRBD2|TRBV5-1|TRBJ2-2|once
CASSLVASGGTGELFF
TGCGCCAGCAGCTTGGTGGCTAGCGGGGGGACCGGGGAGCTGTTTTTT
>NA|TRBV28|TRBJ2-1|NA
CASTLGGYNEQFF
TGTGCCAGCACCTTAGGGGGCTACAATGAGCAGTTCTTC
>TRBD1|TRBV15|TRBJ2-7|NA
CATSSSSSGTGVYEQYF
TGTGCCACCAGCAGCTCTTCTTCAGGGACAGGCGTTTACGAGCAGTACTTC
>TRBD1|TRBV12-3/TRBV12-4|TRBJ2-1|NA
CASSLYRGYEQFF
TGTGCCAGCAGTTTGTACAGGGGCTATGAGCAGTTCTTC
>TRBD1|TRBV6-5|TRBJ1-1|once
CASGATGVNAEAFF
TGTGCCAGCGGAGCGACAGGGGTAAACGCTGAAGCTTTCTTT
>NA|TRBV7-9|TRBJ2-2|NA
CASSSRGAGELFF
TGTGCCAGCAGCTCCAGGGGTGCCGGGGAGCTGTTTTTT
>NA|TRBV6-4|TRBJ1-1|NA
CASTASRDINTEAFF
TGTGCCAGCACAGCTTCCCGGGACATTAACACTGAAGCTTTCTTT
>TRBD1|TRBV19|TRBJ2-1|few
CASSPRDRIDSYNEQFF
TGTGCCAGTAGTCCGAGGGACAGAATAGACTCCTACAATGAGCAGTTCTTC
>TRBD2|TRBV4-2|TRBJ2-3|NA
CASSPILAGGPLSTDTQYF
TGTGCCAGCAGCCCCATCCTAGCGGGGGGGCCCCTTAGCACAGATACGCAGTATTTT
>NA|TRBV5-5|TRBJ2-7|NA
CASSLASGENFYEQYF
TGTGCCAGCAGCTTGGCCTCAGGGGAGAACTTCTACGAGCAGTACTTC
>NA|TRBV13|TRBJ1-2|NA
CASSLWYSLNDGYTF
TGTGCCAGCAGCTTATGGTACAGCTTGAATGACGGCTACACCTTC
>TRBD1|TRBV28|TRBJ1-5|NA
CASSNRRDSGRDQPQHF
TGTGCCAGCAGTAACCGCAGGGACAGCGGTAGAGATCAGCCCCAGCATTTT
>NA|TRBV13|TRBJ2-7|NA
CASSLRGIHYEQYF
TGTGCCAGCAGCTTAAGGGGGATCCACTACGAGCAGTACTTC
>TRBD1|TRBV29-1|TRBJ2-6|NA
CSPRDRPSGANVLTF
TGCAGCCCCCGGGACAGACCCTCTGGGGCCAACGTCCTGACTTTC
>TRBD2|TRBV7-2|TRBJ2-3|NA
CASSLTSGTDTQYF
TGTGCCAGCAGCTTAACTAGCGGCACAGATACGCAGTATTTT
>NA|TRBV7-9|TRBJ2-1|NA
CASSLGTLTFSYNEQFF
TGTGCCAGCAGCTTGGGGACACTTACTTTTTCCTACAATGAGCAGTTCTTC
>NA|TRBV10-2|TRBJ1-2|many
CASSEEEAYGYTF
TGCGCCAGCAGTGAGGAGGAGGCCTATGGCTACACCTTC
>TRBD2|TRBV19|TRBJ2-2|NA
CASSIVGTRALGGELFF
TGTGCCAGTAGTATTGTCGGGACTAGAGCGTTGGGGGGGGAGCTGTTTTTT